This section outlines one T cell receptor beta chain sequence together with its context. Its antigen specificity is not known. Base qualities are not at hand, and no much larger clone is one base apart. The donors were healthy, HIV-negative adults who had no recently reported acute infections or vaccinations. Only Caucasian adults living in Nashville, Tennessee, USA were represented among the donors. CD4+ T cells were enriched through magnetic negative selection, after which naive cells were positively selected on CD45RA and the remaining negative fraction served as the memory subset. Blood was collected by leukapheresis, and PBMCs were isolated by Ficoll-Histopaque density gradient centrifugation and then cryopreserved in liquid nitrogen vapor phase. Purity and quantity of every magnetically sorted T cell population were checked by analytical flow cytometry. From each sorted fraction, genomic DNA was isolated and quantified by UV absorbance on a Nanodrop 2000c.

The V end gives up 4 bases and the J end 3 bases, leaving 5 bases in the junction not matched to a gene. The CDR3 has 14 amino acids, counting the end cysteine and phenylalanine. Only the CDR3 DNA is retained, 42 bases long and in frame from the first base. CDR1 SGHDT and CDR2 YYEEEE were looked up in the germline V gene. Using the deep immunoSEQ assay, TCR CDR3 regions were amplified from genomic DNA by multiplex PCR. Genomic DNA extracted from each cell subset was distributed evenly over all wells of several immunoSEQ 96-well plates, and each plate served as one replicate. For sorted subsets, each replicate PCR was loaded with about 0.2 ug genomic DNA, equivalent to some 31,000 T cell genomes. The purified libraries were quantified using a Qubit 3.0 fluorometer, sized with a Bioanalyzer 2100, and then quantified again using the KAPA Library Quantification kit. Every immunoSEQ 96-well plate was sequenced on a separate single-read 150-cycle Illumina NextSeq 550 flow cell. On the authors' methods: Because only junctional sequences without quality scores were contained in the immunoSEQ output, filtering matching that applied to full-length reads could not be performed. Sequences were annotated with PyIR, a Python wrapper for IgBLAST v1.9, using IMGT germline references to assign V/J genes and CDR3. Reads with weak V/J assignments (E-value above 1e-6), missing CDR3, stop codons, out-of-frame junctions, or ambiguous translated residues were removed. V3J clonotypes were defined as sequences sharing the same inferred V gene, J gene, and CDR3 amino acid sequence. To compute the percentage overlap between repertoires, the number of shared unique clonotypes was divided by the size of the smaller repertoire. Repertoire richness was assessed with RTK rarefaction, the Chao1 estimator, and Recon v2.1 estimates of unobserved clonotypes. Generation probabilities for all TCRbeta clonotypes obtained by the gDNA method from four donors were computed using OLGA. The clones in this table, taken by TCRdb from immuneACCESS, are in-frame only. Not every clone is retained; where verified, under half of the shortfall comes from an unresolved V gene, and the cause of the rest is unknown. The V and J calls and clone size are taken from that table; D and trimming were inferred from the DNA. The sample contains 2 million to 2.5 million clones, about 90% of them found a single time. Approximately 0.41% of the sample rests with the top ten.

This entry comes from a study of shared clonotypes between healthy human individuals (dated by TCRdb to the early 2020s). About the study as a whole: The cohort comprised a couple of women and a few men aged 18 to 49 years. Per donor, three plates each were used for CD4 naive and CD4 memory, two for CD8 naive, and one for CD8 memory. Blood TCR repertoires of roughly 5 healthy adults were deeply sequenced to estimate repertoire size and the extent of clonotype sharing between individuals. Different laboratories and diverse techniques were used to prepare libraries and sequence TCR repertoires, to increase sequencing depth and limit assay-specific biases. Between about 0.94 and 8.9 billion PBMCs per donor were obtained by leukapheresis.

What the research found in general, with its limitations: Higher generation probabilities were observed for clonotypes shared by all four sorted-subset donors than for non-shared clonotypes. Even with the large sequencing depth, rarefaction of the sorted-subset datasets indicated that sequencing was incomplete. Sampling was limited to blood, and TCR repertoires in tissue likely differ from TCR repertoires in blood. Pairwise subsampling indicated that sequencing depth was expected to affect the degree of clonotype sharing among donors. Naive subsets generally had larger estimated clonotype richness than memory subsets. Because the study included a small number of donors, the genetic and exposure-history diversity represented was limited. Sharing across several donors was observed for approximately 5% of naive CD4, 3.5% of naive CD8, over 2% of memory CD4, and roughly 0.4% of memory CD8 clonotypes.

The material sequenced was naive CD4+ T cells from PBMCs. Read against the paper, the sample's cell subset or site label means: CD45RA+ positively selected. The sequence links TRBV5-6 to TRBJ1-2; TRBD1 lines up with 8 middle nucleotides. This receptor was obtained from a man aged 18 to 35 in good health. Some clones in this sample may be carry-over from other donors' samples. At the DNA level, the sequence is TGTGCCAGCAGCGAGACAGGGGACGACTATGGCTACACCTTC. Translated, this is CASSETGDDYGYTF.